The 17 T cell receptor beta chains listed next were all sequenced from one sample in a study of T cells in narcolepsy. Generated by immunoSEQ multiplex PCR, the TCRdb table keeps only in-frame clones and is missing some. The profile covers roughly 24,000 clones, with more than 65% appearing a single time and 1% to 1.4% taken by the ten largest. The sample was memory (CD45RA-) CD4+ T cells from blood. The receptor set was obtained from a human donor in good health.

The J gene is TRBJ2-5, the V gene TRBV7-3; D unresolved. Germline V lookup: CDR1 SGHTA, CDR2 FQGTGA. With 3 bases removed from V and 0 bases from J, the gap between germline ends came to 5 bases. The CDR3 is 13 residues long. The CDR3 spells CASSFGHQETQYF. The CDR3 DNA sequence: TGTGCCAGCAGCTTTGGCCACCAAGAGACCCAGTACTTC. The complete variable domain, with remaining parts taken from reference TRBV7-3 and TRBJ2-5, reads GAGVSQTPSNKVTEKGKYVELRCDPISGHTALYWYRQSLGQGPEFLIYFQGTGAADDSGLPNDRFFAVRPEGSVSTLKIQRTERGDSAVYLCASSFGHQETQYFGPGTRLLVL.

The chain combines TRBV7-2 with TRBJ2-5; 9 bases are shared with TRBD2. The CDR3 consists of 15 residues. The V segment lost 4 bases and the J segment 2 bases; nucleotides outside the gene matches: 5. Germline-derived CDR1 and CDR2 are SGHTA and FQGNSA. The CDR3 spells CASSSQAGGQETQYF. DNA for the CDR3: TGTGCCAGCAGCTCCCAGGCGGGGGGGCAAGAGACCCAGTACTTC.

The chain has TRBV19 and TRBJ1-2, with D possibly matching TRBD1 (5 bases). The germline V and J ends were trimmed by 7 bases and 2 bases, with 17 bases remaining between them. This CDR3 spans 15 amino acids. Germline V CDR1 and CDR2: LNHDA, SQIVND (reference sequence). CDR3 in DNA: TGTGCCAGTACCCGAGCCCAGGGTGGAAACTATGGCTACACCTTC. It yields the protein CASTRAQGGNYGYTF. Based on the CDR3 plus reference TRBV19 and TRBJ1-2, the full variable domain is DGGITQSPKYLFRKEGQNVTLSCEQNLNHDAMYWYRQDPGQGLRLIYYSQIVNDFQKGDIAEGYSVSREKKESFPLTVTSAQKNPTAFYLCASTRAQGGNYGYTFGSGTRLTVV.

In its sample, this clone was seen a few times. V gene TRBV10-3 combines with J gene TRBJ2-2; D might be TRBD2 (6 bases). Germline V lookup: CDR1 ENHRY, CDR2 SYGVKD. CDR3 length: 14 residues. The V end lost 6 bases, the J end lost 0 bases, and 8 bases lay between the germline ends. For the CDR3, the DNA is TGTGCCATCAGCGGGACTGCGAACACCGGGGAGCTGTTTTTT. Translating it yields CAISGTANTGELFF.

By proportion, this clone is medium-sized. The gene calls are TRBV6-1 and TRBJ1-5; D is uncertain. The CDR3 runs 13 residues. The germline V gene encodes CDR1 MNHNS and CDR2 SASEGT. The ends were cut back, 3 bases at V and 11 bases at J, with 14 bases in the middle. CDR3 bases: TGTGCCAGCAGTGATGGGTTTGACACTACCCAGCATTTT. This gives the protein CASSDGFDTTQHF.

The gene calls are TRBV4-1 and TRBJ2-2; a possible D gene is TRBD1 (6 bases). CDR1 and CDR2 (germline): MGHRA, YSYEKL. The CDR3 totals 17 residues. Between the trimmed V and J ends, which lost 6 bases and 0 bases, there was a span of 17 bases. The CDR3 sequence is CASRWTRQAPNTGELFF. The CDR3 DNA reads TGCGCCAGCAGGTGGACCAGACAGGCTCCGAACACCGGGGAGCTGTTTTTT.

V and J are TRBV14 and TRBJ1-3; TRBD1 aligns across 9 bases. From germline, CDR1 is SGHDN and CDR2 FVKESK. The length of the CDR3 is 17 residues. The V and J ends lost 0 bases and 3 bases, in that order; junction bases with no gene match: 6. CDR3 region: CASSQDQGQGLGNTIYF. CDR3 DNA sequence: TGTGCCAGCAGCCAAGATCAGGGACAGGGTCTTGGAAACACCATATATTTT.

V gene TRBV4-2 combines with J gene TRBJ2-1, with 10 bases fitting TRBD1. CDR3 length equals 17 residues. V lost 0 bases and J lost 4; bases outside the gene matches: 6. Per germline, CDR1 LGHNA and CDR2 YNFKEQ. The CDR3 here is CASSQESDRGLYNEQFF. CDR3 sequence (DNA): TGTGCCAGCAGCCAAGAGTCAGACAGGGGGCTTTACAATGAGCAGTTCTTC.

This clone was found once. V gene TRBV5-1 combines with J gene TRBJ2-5; D possibly corresponds to TRBD2 (6 bases). Trimming pared 4 bases from V and 2 bases from J, leaving 18 bases between. The CDR3 sequence is 16 residues long. Looked up from germline, CDR1 is SGHRS and CDR2 is YFSETQ. This chain's CDR3 is CASSLGGFRAQETQYF. The DNA of the CDR3 is TGCGCCAGCAGCCTCGGGGGATTTCGAGCTCAAGAGACCCAGTACTTC.

In its sample, this clone was seen a few times. The chain couples TRBV6-5 to TRBJ1-2; D unclear. The length of the CDR3 is 14 residues. Germline loops: CDR1 MNHEY, CDR2 SVGAGI. V was clipped by 5 bases and J by 7 bases, with 17 bases between them. Written as DNA, the CDR3 is TGTGCCAGCAGTCGTACCGACGCCTTTAGTGGCTACACCTTC. Translated: CASSRTDAFSGYTF.

This clone showed up just a few times. V and J are TRBV14 and TRBJ2-1, with D possibly being TRBD2 (5 bases). In germline, CDR1 is SGHDN, CDR2 FVKESK. This CDR3 has 14 residues. Trimming removed 1 base at V and 6 bases at J, with 10 bases between. The CDR3 reads CASSQVRLINEQFF. CDR3 sequence (DNA): TGTGCCAGCAGCCAAGTGCGACTAATCAATGAGCAGTTCTTC.

The J gene is TRBJ2-5, the V gene TRBV7-2; D is unclear. The J call may be incorrect, as the DNA end agrees better with TRBJ2-7. This CDR3 contains 14 residues. CDR1 is SGHTA and CDR2 is FQGNSA in the germline V gene. As DNA, the CDR3 is TGTGCCAGCAGCTTAGGGGCACAGAGCTACGAGCAGTACTTC. It translates to CASSLGAQSYEQYF.

The chain couples TRBV7-2 to TRBJ1-5, with 8 bases fitting TRBD1. CDR1 is SGHTA and CDR2 is FQGNSA in the germline V gene. V shed 3 bases and J 3 bases; nucleotides not matched to a gene: 4. This CDR3 spans 15 amino acids. The CDR3 region has the DNA TGTGCCAGCAGCTTGAAGACAGGGGACAATCAGCCCCAGCATTTT. Amino acids: CASSLKTGDNQPQHF. The full variable domain, rest sourced from reference TRBV7-2 and TRBJ1-5, is GAGVSQSPSNKVTEKGKDVELRCDPISGHTALYWYRQSLGQGLEFLIYFQGNSAPDKSGLPSDRFSAERTGGSVSTLTIQRTQQEDSAVYLCASSLKTGDNQPQHFGDGTRLSIL.

This clone was recorded once. The CDR3 nucleotides read TGTGCCAGCAGACCCGGGACAGGGGCGAACACTGAAGCTTTCTTT. It yields the protein CASRPGTGANTEAFF. V gene TRBV6-5 combines with J gene TRBJ1-1; TRBD1 matches 10 bases. The CDR3 extends over 15 amino acids. After removal of 6 bases from V and 1 base from J, the junction contained 5 bases not matched to a gene. The germline V gene has CDR1 MNHEY and CDR2 SVGAGI.

The chain combines TRBV11-2 with TRBJ2-3; TRBD1 aligns across 9 bases. Germline V CDR1 and CDR2: SGHAT, FQNNGV. CDR3 length: 17 residues. Trimming cost V 3 bases and J 4 bases; bases outside gene matches: 11. CDR3 sequence reads: CASSFGTGGAVADTQYF. The CDR3 DNA reads as TGTGCCAGCAGCTTTGGAACAGGGGGCGCAGTCGCAGATACGCAGTATTTT. The whole variable domain, remainder taken from reference TRBV11-2 and TRBJ2-3, is EAGVAQSPRYKIIEKRQSVAFWCNPISGHATLYWYQQILGQGPKLLIQFQNNGVVDDSQLPKDRFSAERLKGVDSTLKIQPAKLEDSAVYLCASSFGTGGAVADTQYFGPGTRLTVL.

Only a few counts were recorded for this clone. The rearrangement uses TRBV19 and TRBJ1-2; 8 bases agree with TRBD1. Germline CDR1 LNHDA, CDR2 SQIVND (reference sequence). The CDR3 totals 13 residues. Germline trimming cut 4 bases from V and 8 bases from J; bases unmatched to any gene: 6. The CDR3 DNA reads as TGTGCCAGTAGTACCCACGGGACAGGCGGCTACACCTTC. It specifies CASSTHGTGGYTF.

This sequence joins TRBV27 and TRBJ2-3; 7 nucleotides line up with TRBD1. V dropped 6 bases and J dropped 9; count of bases not matched to a gene: 15. This CDR3 has 15 residues. The germline gives CDR1 MNHEY, CDR2 SMNVEV (reference sequence). This CDR3 reads CASSTTERQGATQYF. The CDR3 DNA follows: TGTGCCAGCAGCACAACAGAGCGACAGGGAGCCACGCAGTATTTT.